The clone carrying this T cell receptor beta chain was counted at least ten times. Measured with immunoSEQ multiplex PCR; TCRdb has only the in-frame clones, and not every one. The data contain around 140,000 clones, roughly 88% of them singletons. This record comes from a study of T cell responses to AZD1222 COVID-19 vaccine. This TCR was recovered from an adult who received the MenACWY meningococcal vaccine as a control. Sample: peripheral blood, taken 28 days after the second dose of the MenACWY control vaccine.

CDR3 region: CASSPQLQGSYEQYF. DNA of the CDR3: TGCGCCAGCAGCCCTCAGCTACAGGGTTCCTACGAGCAGTACTTC. The chain links TRBV4-1 to TRBJ2-7, with D perhaps matching TRBD1 (6 bases). Germline CDR1 reads MGHRA; CDR2 reads YSYEKL. With 4 bases removed from V and 1 base from J, the gap between germline ends came to 14 bases. This CDR3 spans 15 amino acids.